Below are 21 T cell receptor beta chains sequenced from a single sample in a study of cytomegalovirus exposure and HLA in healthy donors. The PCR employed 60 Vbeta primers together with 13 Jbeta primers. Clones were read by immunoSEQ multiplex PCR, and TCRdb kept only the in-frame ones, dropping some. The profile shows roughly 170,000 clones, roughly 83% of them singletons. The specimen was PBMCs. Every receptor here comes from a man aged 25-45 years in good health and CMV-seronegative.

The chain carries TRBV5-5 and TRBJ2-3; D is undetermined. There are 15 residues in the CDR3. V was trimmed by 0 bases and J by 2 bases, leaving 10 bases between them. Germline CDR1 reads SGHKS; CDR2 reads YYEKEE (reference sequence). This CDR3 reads CASSLVTRATDTQYF. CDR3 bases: TGTGCCAGCAGCTTGGTAACGAGAGCCACAGATACGCAGTATTTT.

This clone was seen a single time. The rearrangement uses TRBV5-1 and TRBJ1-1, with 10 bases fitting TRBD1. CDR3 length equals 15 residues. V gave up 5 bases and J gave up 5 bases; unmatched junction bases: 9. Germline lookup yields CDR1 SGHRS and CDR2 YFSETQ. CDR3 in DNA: TGCGCCAGCAGTTCACTTGGACAGGGGGGAACTGAAGCTTTCTTT. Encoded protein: CASSSLGQGGTEAFF.

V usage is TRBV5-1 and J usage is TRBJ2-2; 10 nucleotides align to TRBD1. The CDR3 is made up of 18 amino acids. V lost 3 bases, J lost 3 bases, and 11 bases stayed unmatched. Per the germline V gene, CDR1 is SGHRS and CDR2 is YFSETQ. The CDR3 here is CASSSLTGGLAYTGELFF. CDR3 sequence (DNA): TGCGCCAGCAGCTCTCTGACAGGGGGCCTCGCTTACACCGGGGAGCTGTTTTTT.

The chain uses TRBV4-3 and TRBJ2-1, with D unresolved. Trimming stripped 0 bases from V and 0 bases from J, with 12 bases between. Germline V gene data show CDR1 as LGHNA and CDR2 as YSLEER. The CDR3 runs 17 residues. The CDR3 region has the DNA TGCGCCAGCAGCCAAGATGCCCCGACAAGCTCCTACAATGAGCAGTTCTTC. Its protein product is CASSQDAPTSSYNEQFF.

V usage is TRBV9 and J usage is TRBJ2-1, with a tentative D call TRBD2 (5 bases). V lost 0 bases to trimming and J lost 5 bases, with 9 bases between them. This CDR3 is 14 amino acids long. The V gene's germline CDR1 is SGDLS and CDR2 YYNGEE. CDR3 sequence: CASSVGSENNEQFF. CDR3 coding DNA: TGTGCCAGCAGCGTAGGTAGCGAGAACAATGAGCAGTTCTTC.

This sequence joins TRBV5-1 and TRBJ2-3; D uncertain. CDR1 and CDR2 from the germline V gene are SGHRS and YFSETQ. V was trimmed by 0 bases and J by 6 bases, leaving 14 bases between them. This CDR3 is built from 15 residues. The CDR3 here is CASSLEAISGDTQYF. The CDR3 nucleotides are TGCGCCAGCAGCTTGGAGGCGATTTCCGGGGATACGCAGTATTTT. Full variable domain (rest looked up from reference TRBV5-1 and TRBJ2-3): KAGVTQTPRYLIKTRGQQVTLSCSPISGHRSVSWYQQTPGQGLQFLFEYFSETQRNKGNFPGRFSGRQFSNSRSEMNVSTLELGDSALYLCASSLEAISGDTQYFGPGTRLTVL.

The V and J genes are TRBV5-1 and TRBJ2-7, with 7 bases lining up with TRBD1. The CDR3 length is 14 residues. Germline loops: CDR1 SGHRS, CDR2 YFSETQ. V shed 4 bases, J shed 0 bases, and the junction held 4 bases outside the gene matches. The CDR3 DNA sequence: TGCGCCAGCAGCGAAGGGACAGTCTCCTACGAGCAGTACTTC. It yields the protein CASSEGTVSYEQYF.

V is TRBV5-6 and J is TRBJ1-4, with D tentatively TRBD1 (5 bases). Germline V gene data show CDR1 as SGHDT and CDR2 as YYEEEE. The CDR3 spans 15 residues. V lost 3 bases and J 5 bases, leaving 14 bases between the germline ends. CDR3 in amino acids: CASSYPTAANEKLFF. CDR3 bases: TGTGCCAGCAGCTACCCGACAGCAGCAAATGAAAAACTGTTTTTT.

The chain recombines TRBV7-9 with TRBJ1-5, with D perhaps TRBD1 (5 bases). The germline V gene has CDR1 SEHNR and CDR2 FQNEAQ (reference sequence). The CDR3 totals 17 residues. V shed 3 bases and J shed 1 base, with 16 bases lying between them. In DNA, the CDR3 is TGTGCCAGCAGCTTCTTCCGGCAGGGTCACAGCAATCAGCCCCAGCATTTT. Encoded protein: CASSFFRQGHSNQPQHF.

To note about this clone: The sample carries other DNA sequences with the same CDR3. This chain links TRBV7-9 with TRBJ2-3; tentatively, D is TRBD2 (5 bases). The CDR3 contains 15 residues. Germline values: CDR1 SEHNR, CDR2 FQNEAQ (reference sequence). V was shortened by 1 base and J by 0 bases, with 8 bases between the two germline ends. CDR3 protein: CASSLVGGSTDTQYF. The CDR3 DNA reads TGTGCCAGCAGCTTAGTGGGCGGGAGCACAGATACGCAGTATTTT.

In nucleotides, the CDR3 is TGTGCCAGCACCCCAAGCGGACAGGACCTACAGTTCTTC. Amino acid sequence: CASTPSGQDLQFF. J is TRBJ2-1 and V is TRBV6-1, with 7 nucleotides matching TRBD1. In germline, CDR1 is MNHNS, CDR2 SASEGT. This CDR3 contains 13 residues. V lost 7 bases to trimming and J lost 13 bases; unmatched junction nucleotides: 13.

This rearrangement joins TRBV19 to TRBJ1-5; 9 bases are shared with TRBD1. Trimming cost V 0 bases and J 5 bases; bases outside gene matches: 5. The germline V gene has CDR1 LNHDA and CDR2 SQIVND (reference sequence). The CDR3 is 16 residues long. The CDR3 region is CASSIDGTGLYQPQHF. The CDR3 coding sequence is TGTGCCAGTAGTATAGATGGGACAGGGTTGTATCAGCCCCAGCATTTT.

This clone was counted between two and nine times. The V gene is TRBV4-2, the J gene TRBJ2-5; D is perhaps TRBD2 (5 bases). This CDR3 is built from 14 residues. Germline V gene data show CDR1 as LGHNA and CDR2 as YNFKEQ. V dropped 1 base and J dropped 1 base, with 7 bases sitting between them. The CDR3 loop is CASSQGGPQETQYF. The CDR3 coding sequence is TGTGCCAGCAGCCAAGGAGGGCCCCAAGAGACCCAGTACTTC.

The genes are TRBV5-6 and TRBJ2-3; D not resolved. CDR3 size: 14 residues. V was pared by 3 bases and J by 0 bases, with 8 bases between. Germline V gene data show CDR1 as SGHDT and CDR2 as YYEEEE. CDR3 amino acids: CASSSWASTDTQYF. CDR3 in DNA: TGTGCCAGCAGCTCCTGGGCCAGCACAGATACGCAGTATTTT. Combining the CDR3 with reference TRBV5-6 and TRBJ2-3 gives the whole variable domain DAGVTQSPTHLIKTRGQQVTLRCSPKSGHDTVSWYQQALGQGPQFIFQYYEEEERQRGNFPDRFSGHQFPNYSSELNVNALLLGDSALYLCASSSWASTDTQYFGPGTRLTVL.

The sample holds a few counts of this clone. This CDR3 is CASSQLAGNTGELFF. The CDR3 DNA sequence: TGTGCCAGCAGCCAACTAGCGGGGAACACCGGGGAGCTGTTTTTT. This chain links TRBV4-2 with TRBJ2-2, with 8 bases matching TRBD2. This CDR3 has 15 residues. Germline CDR1 LGHNA, CDR2 YNFKEQ. The junction had 0 bases not matched to a gene; V was cut back by 2 bases and J by 1 base.

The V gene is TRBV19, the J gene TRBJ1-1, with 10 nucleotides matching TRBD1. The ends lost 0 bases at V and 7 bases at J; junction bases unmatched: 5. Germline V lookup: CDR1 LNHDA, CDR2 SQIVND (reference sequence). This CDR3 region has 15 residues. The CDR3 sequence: CASSIDLGQGFEAFF. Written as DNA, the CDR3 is TGTGCCAGTAGTATAGATCTGGGACAGGGGTTTGAAGCTTTCTTT.

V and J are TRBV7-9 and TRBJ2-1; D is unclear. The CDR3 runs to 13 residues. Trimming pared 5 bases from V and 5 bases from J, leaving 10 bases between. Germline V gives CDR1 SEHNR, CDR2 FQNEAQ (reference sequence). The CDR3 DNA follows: TGTGCCAGCAGCCTGGCCACACACAATGAGCAGTTCTTC. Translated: CASSLATHNEQFF.

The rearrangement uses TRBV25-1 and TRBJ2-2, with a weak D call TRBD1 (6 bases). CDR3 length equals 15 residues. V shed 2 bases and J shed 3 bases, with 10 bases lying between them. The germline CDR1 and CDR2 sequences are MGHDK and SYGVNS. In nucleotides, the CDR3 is TGTGCCAGCAGTGAAGGGGGCTGGGACACCGGGGAGCTGTTTTTT. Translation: CASSEGGWDTGELFF. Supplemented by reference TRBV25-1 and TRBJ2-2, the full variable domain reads EADIYQTPRYLVIGTGKKITLECSQTMGHDKMYWYQQDPGMELHLIHYSYGVNSTEKGDLSSESTVSRIRTEHFPLTLESARPSHTSQYLCASSEGGWDTGELFFGEGSRLTVL.

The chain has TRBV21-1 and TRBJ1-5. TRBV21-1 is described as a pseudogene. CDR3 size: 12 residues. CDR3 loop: CARLRGKQPQHF. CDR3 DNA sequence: TGTGCCAGGCTGAGAGGGAAGCAGCCCCAGCATTTT.

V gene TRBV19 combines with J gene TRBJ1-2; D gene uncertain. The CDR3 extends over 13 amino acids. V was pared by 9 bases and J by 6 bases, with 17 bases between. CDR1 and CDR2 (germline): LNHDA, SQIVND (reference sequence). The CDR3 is CARFQADYHGYTF. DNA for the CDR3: TGTGCCAGATTCCAGGCAGATTATCATGGCTACACCTTC.

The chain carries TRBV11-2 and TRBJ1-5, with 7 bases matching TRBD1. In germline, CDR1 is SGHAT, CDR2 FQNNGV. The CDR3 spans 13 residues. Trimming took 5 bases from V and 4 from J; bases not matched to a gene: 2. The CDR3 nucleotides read TGTGCCAGCAGCCCGGGACAGAATCAGCCCCAGCATTTT. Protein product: CASSPGQNQPQHF. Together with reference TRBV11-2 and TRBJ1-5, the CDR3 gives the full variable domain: EAGVAQSPRYKIIEKRQSVAFWCNPISGHATLYWYQQILGQGPKLLIQFQNNGVVDDSQLPKDRFSAERLKGVDSTLKIQPAKLEDSAVYLCASSPGQNQPQHFGDGTRLSIL.